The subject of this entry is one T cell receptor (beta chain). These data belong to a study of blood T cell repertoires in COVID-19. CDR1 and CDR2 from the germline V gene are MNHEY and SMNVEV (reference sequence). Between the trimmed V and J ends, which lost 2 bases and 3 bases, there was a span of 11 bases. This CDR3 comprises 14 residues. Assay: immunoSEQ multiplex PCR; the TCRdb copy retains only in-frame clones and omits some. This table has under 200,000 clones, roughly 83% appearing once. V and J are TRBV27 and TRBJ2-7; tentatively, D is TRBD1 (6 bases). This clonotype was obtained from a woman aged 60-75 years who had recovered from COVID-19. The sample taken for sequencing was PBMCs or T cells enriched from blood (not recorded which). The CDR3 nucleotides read TGTGCCAGCAGTTTAAACAGGGTGGACTACGAGCAGTACTTC. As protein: CASSLNRVDYEQYF.